The next 21 T cell receptor beta chains were all read from a single sample in a study of blood T cell repertoires in COVID-19. Only in-frame clones appear in the TCRdb table, and some are missing; sequencing was by immunoSEQ multiplex PCR. The data hold approximately 210,000 clones, with approximately 90% observed a single time. Material: peripheral blood. Receptors were obtained from a woman aged 40-49 years with acute or convalescent COVID-19.

The chain links TRBV11-2 to TRBJ1-1; no clear D. Germline loops: CDR1 SGHAT, CDR2 FQNNGV. The CDR3 spans 12 residues. Trimming removed 6 bases from V and 10 bases from J, with 15 bases in between. The CDR3 loop is CASSSTHGGAFF. For the CDR3, the DNA is TGTGCCAGCAGTTCCACGCACGGAGGAGCTTTCTTT.

The DNA of the CDR3 is TGTGCCAGCAGCCAAACCCAGACTCTTCCAGGGACTAGCGGCGACGTATGGGGAGAGACCCAGTACTTC. Protein product: CASSQTQTLPGTSGDVWGETQYF. The V gene is TRBV14, the J gene TRBJ2-5; 11 positions agree with TRBD2. Germline CDR1 SGHDN, CDR2 FVKESK. V dropped 2 bases and J dropped 4; count of bases not matched to a gene: 27. The length of the CDR3 is 23 residues.

The rearrangement links TRBV2 to TRBJ1-6, with a possible D match to TRBD1 (6 bases). Germline CDR1 SNHLY, CDR2 FYNNEI. The germline V and J ends were trimmed by 7 bases and 7 bases, with 11 bases remaining between them. This CDR3 spans 13 amino acids. The CDR3 DNA follows: TGTGCCAGCAAGGGACACACGAATTCACCCCTCCACTTT. Protein: CASKGHTNSPLHF. The variable domain in full, completed from reference TRBV2 and TRBJ1-6, reads EPEVTQTPSHQVTQMGQEVILRCVPISNHLYFYWYRQILGQKVEFLVSFYNNEISEKSEIFDDQFSVERPDGSNFTLKIRSTKLEDSAMYFCASKGHTNSPLHFGNGTRLTVT.

The chain recombines TRBV19 with TRBJ1-2; the D gene is possibly TRBD1 (5 bases). V was clipped by 3 bases and J by 4 bases, with 12 bases between them. This CDR3 region has 14 residues. Germline CDR1 reads LNHDA; CDR2 reads SQIVND (reference sequence). CDR3 in DNA: TGTGCCAGTAGTATGAGGTCGCAGGGCTATGGCTACACCTTC. It yields the protein CASSMRSQGYGYTF.

This chain uses TRBV18 with TRBJ2-5; possibly TRBD1 for D (6 bases). CDR3 length: 14 residues. CDR1 and CDR2 from the germline V gene are KGHSH and LQKENI. V was cut by 0 bases and J by 2 bases, with 7 bases left in between. This CDR3 reads CASSPPGTQETQYF. In DNA, the CDR3 is TGTGCCAGCTCACCACCCGGGACACAAGAGACCCAGTACTTC.

The V gene is TRBV21-1, the J gene TRBJ2-5; TRBD2 is taken as the D call from the table, unchecked against the DNA. TRBV21-1 is a pseudogene locus. This CDR3 spans 12 amino acids. The CDR3 region is CASSKEAVAQYF. DNA of the CDR3: TGTGCCAGCAGCAAAGAGGCAGTAGCACAGTACTTC.

This chain uses TRBV11-3 with TRBJ2-3; maybe TRBD2 (6 bases). The CDR3 consists of 15 residues. V was shortened by 4 bases and J by 2 bases, with 13 bases between the two germline ends. The germline V gene encodes CDR1 SGHNT and CDR2 YENEEA. The CDR3 spells CASSSQGLNTDTQYF. CDR3 DNA: TGTGCCAGCAGCTCCCAGGGACTGAACACAGATACGCAGTATTTT.

CDR3 loop: CASSRRQASTDTQYF. The CDR3 bases are TGTGCCAGCAGCCGTAGACAGGCTAGCACAGATACGCAGTATTTT. The chain couples TRBV7-9 to TRBJ2-3; D is perhaps TRBD1 (6 bases). This CDR3 is 15 amino acids long. The V end lost 5 bases, the J end lost 0 bases, and 12 bases lay between the germline ends. CDR1 and CDR2 from the germline V gene are SEHNR and FQNEAQ (reference sequence).

The chain couples TRBV24-1 to TRBJ2-7, with TRBD2 matching 8 bases. The CDR3 has 16 amino acids. V gave up 3 bases and J gave up 4 bases; unmatched junction bases: 10. CDR1 and CDR2 from the germline V gene are KGHDR and SFDVKD. CDR3 residues: CATSDRRRLARYEQYV. In DNA, the CDR3 is TGTGCCACCAGTGATAGGCGACGACTAGCGAGGTACGAGCAGTACGTC.

This clone was counted only a few times. The chain couples TRBV7-9 to TRBJ2-7, with 7 bases matching TRBD1. V dropped 5 bases and J dropped 4; count of bases not matched to a gene: 5. The CDR3 extends over 13 amino acids. Germline V gene sequence: CDR1 SEHNR, CDR2 FQNEAQ (reference sequence). The CDR3 region is CASSRDREYEQYV. CDR3 bases: TGTGCCAGCAGCCGGGACAGAGAATACGAGCAGTACGTC.

This clone was found once. The V gene is TRBV24-1, the J gene TRBJ1-2; weak D call: TRBD1 (6 bases). V was clipped by 7 bases and J by 3 bases, with 11 bases between them. CDR1 is KGHDR, CDR2 SFDVKD, per germline. The CDR3 consists of 13 residues. CDR3 sequence reads: CATSRAGDYGYTF. In DNA, the CDR3 is TGTGCCACCAGCCGGGCAGGGGACTATGGCTACACCTTC.

This rearrangement joins TRBV2 to TRBJ1-3, with D uncertain. This CDR3 region has 14 residues. V gave up 8 bases and J gave up 2 bases, with 13 bases separating them. Germline V gene data show CDR1 as SNHLY and CDR2 as FYNNEI. The CDR3 spells CASLGSEAGNTIYF. DNA for the CDR3: TGTGCCAGCTTAGGTAGCGAGGCTGGAAACACCATATATTTT. Supplemented by reference TRBV2 and TRBJ1-3, the full variable domain reads EPEVTQTPSHQVTQMGQEVILRCVPISNHLYFYWYRQILGQKVEFLVSFYNNEISEKSEIFDDQFSVERPDGSNFTLKIRSTKLEDSAMYFCASLGSEAGNTIYFGEGSWLTVV.

The chain combines TRBV27 with TRBJ1-2; no clear D gene. The CDR3 is 12 amino acids. Germline V gene data show CDR1 as MNHEY and CDR2 as SMNVEV (reference sequence). Trimming took 6 bases from V and 8 from J, leaving 13 bases between them. The CDR3, as DNA: TGTGCCAGCAGGGGCAAGGGAGTCGGCTACACCTTC. It specifies CASRGKGVGYTF.

The chain has TRBV4-1 and TRBJ2-4; D possibly corresponds to TRBD2 (6 bases). With 8 bases removed from V and 0 bases from J, the gap between germline ends came to 14 bases. This CDR3 is 15 amino acids long. Germline CDR1 is MGHRA and CDR2 is YSYEKL. The CDR3: CASAGGVLAKNIQYF. The CDR3 coding sequence is TGCGCCAGCGCTGGCGGGGTACTAGCCAAAAACATTCAGTACTTC.

This clone has a handful of counts. Other DNA sequences in this specimen translate into the identical CDR3. The V gene is TRBV12-5, the J gene TRBJ2-2, with 7 nucleotides matching TRBD1. The CDR3 is 15 residues long. V shed 6 bases and J 0 bases; nucleotides not matched to a gene: 4. Germline CDR1 reads LGHNT; CDR2 reads FRNRAP. In DNA form, the CDR3 reads TGTGCTAGTGGCCTAGGGACAGCGAACACCGGGGAGCTGTTTTTT. Encoded protein: CASGLGTANTGELFF.

This chain uses TRBV2 with TRBJ1-6, with D tentatively TRBD1 (5 bases). Trimming removed 1 base at V and 15 bases at J, with 10 bases between. The CDR3 sequence is 12 residues long. The germline CDR1 and CDR2 sequences are SNHLY and FYNNEI. Here the CDR3 reads CASSEGGDHLHF. CDR3 nucleotides: TGTGCCAGCAGTGAAGGGGGGGACCACCTCCACTTT.

This chain uses TRBV2 with TRBJ2-3, with D tentatively TRBD2 (6 bases). Germline-derived CDR1 and CDR2 are SNHLY and FYNNEI. This CDR3 is 13 amino acids long. The germline V and J ends were trimmed by 4 bases and 4 bases, with 9 bases remaining between them. CDR3 bases: TGTGCCAGCAGTGGGGGGGAGGCAGATACGCAGTATTTT. Its translation: CASSGGEADTQYF.

V is TRBV5-1 and J is TRBJ1-6; 8 positions agree with TRBD1. V shed 1 base, J shed 7 bases, and the junction held 7 bases outside the gene matches. Germline CDR1 and CDR2: SGHRS and YFSETQ. The CDR3 has 16 amino acids. CDR3 region: CASSLWTGFGNSPLHF. The CDR3 nucleotides read TGCGCCAGCAGCTTGTGGACAGGGTTTGGAAATTCACCCCTCCACTTT. Looking up the rest from reference TRBV5-1 and TRBJ1-6 gives the full variable domain: KAGVTQTPRYLIKTRGQQVTLSCSPISGHRSVSWYQQTPGQGLQFLFEYFSETQRNKGNFPGRFSGRQFSNSRSEMNVSTLELGDSALYLCASSLWTGFGNSPLHFGNGTRLTVT.

The genes are TRBV29-1 and TRBJ2-3; 7 bases match TRBD1. With V trimmed by 7 bases and J by 0 bases, 7 bases remained unmatched. The germline V gene encodes CDR1 SQVTM and CDR2 ANQGSEA. The length of the CDR3 is 14 residues. This CDR3 is CSARQGESTDTQYF. Written as DNA, the CDR3 is TGCAGCGCGCGACAGGGAGAAAGCACAGATACGCAGTATTTT.

The genes are TRBV9 and TRBJ1-4; D gene unclear. Deletions cut 4 bases from V and 5 bases from J, with 12 bases between. Germline V gene sequence: CDR1 SGDLS, CDR2 YYNGEE. The CDR3 length is 14 residues. CDR3 DNA sequence: TGTGCCAGCAGCACCCCGGGGTCGAATGAAAAACTGTTTTTT. This codes for CASSTPGSNEKLFF.

Notes on this clone: The identical CDR3 is also encoded by other nucleotide sequences in the sample. The chain links TRBV5-1 to TRBJ1-2; D remains ambiguous. Trimming stripped 0 bases from V and 7 bases from J, with 4 bases between. CDR1 is SGHRS, CDR2 YFSETQ, per germline. This CDR3 is 11 amino acids long. The CDR3 region is CASSLDGGYTF. As DNA, the CDR3 is TGCGCCAGCAGCTTGGACGGTGGCTACACCTTC.